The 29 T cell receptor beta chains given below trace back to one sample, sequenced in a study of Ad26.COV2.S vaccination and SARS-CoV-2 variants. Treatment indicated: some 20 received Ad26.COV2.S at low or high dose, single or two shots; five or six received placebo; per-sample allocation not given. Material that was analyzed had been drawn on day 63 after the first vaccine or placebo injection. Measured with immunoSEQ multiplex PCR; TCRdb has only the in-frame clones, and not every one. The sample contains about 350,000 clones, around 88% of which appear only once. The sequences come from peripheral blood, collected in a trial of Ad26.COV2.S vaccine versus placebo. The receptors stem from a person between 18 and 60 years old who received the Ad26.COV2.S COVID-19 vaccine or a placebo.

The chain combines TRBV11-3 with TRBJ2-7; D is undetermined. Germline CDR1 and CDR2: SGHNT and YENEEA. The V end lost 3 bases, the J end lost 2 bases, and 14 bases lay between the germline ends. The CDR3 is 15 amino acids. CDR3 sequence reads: CASSFRFPGPYEQYF. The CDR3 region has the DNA TGTGCCAGCAGCTTTCGCTTTCCTGGCCCCTACGAGCAGTACTTC.

The chain's CDR3 is CASRLSGTGEYEQYF. The DNA for the CDR3 is TGCGCCAGCAGACTTTCCGGGACAGGGGAATACGAGCAGTACTTC. The chain carries TRBV5-1 and TRBJ2-7; 10 bases match TRBD1. This CDR3 is 15 amino acids long. Looked up from germline, CDR1 is SGHRS and CDR2 is YFSETQ. Trimming cost V 5 bases and J 4 bases; bases outside gene matches: 9.

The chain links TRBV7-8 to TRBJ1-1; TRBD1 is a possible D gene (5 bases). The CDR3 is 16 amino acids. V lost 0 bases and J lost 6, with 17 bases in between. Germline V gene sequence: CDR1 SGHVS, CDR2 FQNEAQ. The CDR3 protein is CASSLARGRERPEAFF. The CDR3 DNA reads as TGTGCCAGCAGCTTAGCGCGGGGCAGGGAAAGGCCTGAAGCTTTCTTT.

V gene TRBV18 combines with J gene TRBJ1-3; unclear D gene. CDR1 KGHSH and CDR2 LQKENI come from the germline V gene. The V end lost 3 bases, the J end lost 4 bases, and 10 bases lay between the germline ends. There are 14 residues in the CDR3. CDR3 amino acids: CASSPGLTGNTIYF. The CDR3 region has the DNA TGTGCCAGCTCACCGGGCCTAACGGGAAACACCATATATTTT.

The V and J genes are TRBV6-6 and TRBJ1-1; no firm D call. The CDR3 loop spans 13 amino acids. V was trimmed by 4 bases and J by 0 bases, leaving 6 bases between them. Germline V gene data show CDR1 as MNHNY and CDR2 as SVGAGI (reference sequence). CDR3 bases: TGTGCCAGCAGTTCCCAGATGAACACTGAAGCTTTCTTT. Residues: CASSSQMNTEAFF.

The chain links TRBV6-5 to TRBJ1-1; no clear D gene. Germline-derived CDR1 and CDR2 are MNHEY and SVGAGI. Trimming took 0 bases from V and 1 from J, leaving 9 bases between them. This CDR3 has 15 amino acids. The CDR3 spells CASSYSGPRNTEAFF. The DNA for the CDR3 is TGTGCCAGCAGTTACTCAGGGCCCAGGAACACTGAAGCTTTCTTT.

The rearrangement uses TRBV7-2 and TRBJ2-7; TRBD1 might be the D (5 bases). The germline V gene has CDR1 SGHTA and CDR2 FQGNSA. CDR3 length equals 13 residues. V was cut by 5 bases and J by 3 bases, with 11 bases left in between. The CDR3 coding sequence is TGTGCCAGCAGCCAAATCCAGGGCTACGAGCAGTACTTC. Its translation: CASSQIQGYEQYF. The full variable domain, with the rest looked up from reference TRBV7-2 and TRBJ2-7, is GAGVSQSPSNKVTEKGKDVELRCDPISGHTALYWYRQSLGQGLEFLIYFQGNSAPDKSGLPSDRFSAERTGGSVSTLTIQRTQQEDSAVYLCASSQIQGYEQYFGPGTRLTVT.

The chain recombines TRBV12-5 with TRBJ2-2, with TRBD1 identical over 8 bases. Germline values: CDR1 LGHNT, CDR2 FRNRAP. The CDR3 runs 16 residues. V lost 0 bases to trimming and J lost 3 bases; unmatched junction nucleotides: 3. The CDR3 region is CASGLVRTGYTGELFF. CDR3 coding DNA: TGTGCTAGTGGTTTGGTCCGGACAGGGTACACCGGGGAGCTGTTTTTT. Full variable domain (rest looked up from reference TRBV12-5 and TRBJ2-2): DARVTQTPRHKVTEMGQEVTMRCQPILGHNTVFWYRQTMMQGLELLAYFRNRAPLDDSGMPKDRFSAEMPDATLATLKIQPSEPRDSAVYFCASGLVRTGYTGELFFGEGSRLTVL.

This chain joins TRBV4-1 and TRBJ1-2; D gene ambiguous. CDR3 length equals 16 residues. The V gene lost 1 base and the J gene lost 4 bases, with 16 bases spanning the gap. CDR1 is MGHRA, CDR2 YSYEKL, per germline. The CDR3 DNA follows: TGCGCCAGCAGCCAAGCTGGCTGGGCCCCGGTCTATGGCTACACCTTC. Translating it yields CASSQAGWAPVYGYTF.

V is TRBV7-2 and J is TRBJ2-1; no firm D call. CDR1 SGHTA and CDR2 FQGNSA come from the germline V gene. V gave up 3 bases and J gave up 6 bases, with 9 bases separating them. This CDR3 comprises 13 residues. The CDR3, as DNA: TGTGCCAGCAGCTTTCAGGCCAGCAATGAGCAGTTCTTC. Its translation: CASSFQASNEQFF.

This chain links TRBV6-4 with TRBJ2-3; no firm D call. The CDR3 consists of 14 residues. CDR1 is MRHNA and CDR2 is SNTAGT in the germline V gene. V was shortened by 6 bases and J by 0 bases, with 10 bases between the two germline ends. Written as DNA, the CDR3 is TGTGCCAGCAGCCTATACGCTAGCACAGATACGCAGTATTTT. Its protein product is CASSLYASTDTQYF.

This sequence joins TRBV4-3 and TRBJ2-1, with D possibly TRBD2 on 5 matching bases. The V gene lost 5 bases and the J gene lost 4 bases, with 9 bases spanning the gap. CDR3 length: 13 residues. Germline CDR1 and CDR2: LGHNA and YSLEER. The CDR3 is CASSSGSYNEQFF. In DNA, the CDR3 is TGCGCCAGCAGCTCGGGGAGTTACAATGAGCAGTTCTTC.

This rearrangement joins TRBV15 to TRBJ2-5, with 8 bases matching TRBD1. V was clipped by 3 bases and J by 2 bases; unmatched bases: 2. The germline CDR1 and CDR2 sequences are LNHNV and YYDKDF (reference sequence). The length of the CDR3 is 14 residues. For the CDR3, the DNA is TGTGCCACCAGCAGCGGGACAGGACAAGAGACCCAGTACTTC. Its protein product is CATSSGTGQETQYF.

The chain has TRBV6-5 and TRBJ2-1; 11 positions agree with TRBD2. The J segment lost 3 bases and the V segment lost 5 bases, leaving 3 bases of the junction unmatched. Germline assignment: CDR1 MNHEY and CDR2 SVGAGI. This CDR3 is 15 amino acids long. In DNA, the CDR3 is TGTGCCAGCAGTAAACTAGCGGGGGACTACAATGAGCAGTTCTTC. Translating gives CASSKLAGDYNEQFF.

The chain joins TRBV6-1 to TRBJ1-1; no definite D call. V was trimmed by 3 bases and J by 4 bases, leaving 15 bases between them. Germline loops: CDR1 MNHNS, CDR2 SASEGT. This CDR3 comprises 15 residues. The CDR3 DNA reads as TGTGCCAGCAGTGACCTTTTAAGGATTACCACTGAAGCTTTCTTT. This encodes CASSDLLRITTEAFF.

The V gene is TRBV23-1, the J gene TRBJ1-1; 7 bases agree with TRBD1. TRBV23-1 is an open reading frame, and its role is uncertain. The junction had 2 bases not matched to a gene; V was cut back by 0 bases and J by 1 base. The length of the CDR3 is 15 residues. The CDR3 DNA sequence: TGCGCCAGCAGTCAATCGGGACAGTGGAACACTGAAGCTTTCTTT. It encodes CASSQSGQWNTEAFF.

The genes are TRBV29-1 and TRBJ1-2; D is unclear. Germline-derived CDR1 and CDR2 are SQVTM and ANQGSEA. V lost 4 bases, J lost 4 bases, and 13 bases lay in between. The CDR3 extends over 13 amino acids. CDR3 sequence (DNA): TGCAGCGTTGCCAGTCAGGTGGGCTATGGCTACACCTTC. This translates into CSVASQVGYGYTF.

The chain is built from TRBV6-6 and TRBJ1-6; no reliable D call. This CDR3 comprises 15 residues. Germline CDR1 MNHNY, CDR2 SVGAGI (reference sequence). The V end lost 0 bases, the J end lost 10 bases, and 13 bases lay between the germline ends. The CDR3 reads CASSYSFGGSSPLHF. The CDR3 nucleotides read TGTGCCAGCAGTTACTCTTTCGGTGGGAGCTCACCCCTCCACTTT.

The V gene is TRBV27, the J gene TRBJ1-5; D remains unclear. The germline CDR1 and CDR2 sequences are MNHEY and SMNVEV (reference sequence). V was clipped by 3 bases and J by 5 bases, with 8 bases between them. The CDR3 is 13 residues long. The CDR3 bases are TGTGCCAGCAGTTTCGCCAGATATCAGCCCCAGCATTTT. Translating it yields CASSFARYQPQHF.

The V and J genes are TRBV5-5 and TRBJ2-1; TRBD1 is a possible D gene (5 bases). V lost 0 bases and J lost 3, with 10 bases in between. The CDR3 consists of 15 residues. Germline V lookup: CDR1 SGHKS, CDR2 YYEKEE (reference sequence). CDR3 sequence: CASSLVSGFYNEQFF. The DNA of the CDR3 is TGTGCCAGCAGCTTGGTTTCAGGGTTCTACAATGAGCAGTTCTTC.

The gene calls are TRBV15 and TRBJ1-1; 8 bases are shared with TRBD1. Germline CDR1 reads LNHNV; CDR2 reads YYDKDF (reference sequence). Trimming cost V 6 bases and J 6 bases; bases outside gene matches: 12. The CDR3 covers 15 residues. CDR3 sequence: CATREAVTGVPEAFF. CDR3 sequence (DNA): TGTGCCACCAGAGAGGCAGTGACAGGGGTCCCTGAAGCTTTCTTT.

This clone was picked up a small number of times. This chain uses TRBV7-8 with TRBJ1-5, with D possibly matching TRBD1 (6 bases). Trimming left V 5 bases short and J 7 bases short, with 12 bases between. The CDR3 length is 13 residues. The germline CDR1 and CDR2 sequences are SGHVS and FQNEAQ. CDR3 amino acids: CASSPAGEQPQHF. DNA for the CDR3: TGTGCCAGCAGCCCGGCAGGGGAACAGCCCCAGCATTTT.

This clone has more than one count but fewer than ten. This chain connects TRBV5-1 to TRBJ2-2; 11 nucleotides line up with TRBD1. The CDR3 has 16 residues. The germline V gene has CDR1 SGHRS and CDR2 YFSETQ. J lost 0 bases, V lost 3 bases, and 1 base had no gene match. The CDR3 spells CASSSGQGANTGELFF. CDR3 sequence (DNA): TGCGCCAGCAGCTCGGGACAGGGGGCGAACACCGGGGAGCTGTTTTTT.

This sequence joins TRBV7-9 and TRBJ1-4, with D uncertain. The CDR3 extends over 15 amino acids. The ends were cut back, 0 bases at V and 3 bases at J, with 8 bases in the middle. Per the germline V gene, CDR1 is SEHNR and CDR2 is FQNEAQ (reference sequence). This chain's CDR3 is CASSLARGSNEKLFF. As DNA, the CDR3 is TGTGCCAGCAGCTTAGCGCGAGGATCTAATGAAAAACTGTTTTTT.

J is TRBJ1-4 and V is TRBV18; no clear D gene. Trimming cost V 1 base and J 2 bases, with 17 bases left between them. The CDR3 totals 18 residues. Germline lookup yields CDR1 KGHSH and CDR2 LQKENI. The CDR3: CASSPQRMGKTTNEKLFF. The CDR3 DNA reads TGTGCCAGCTCACCACAGAGAATGGGGAAGACGACTAATGAAAAACTGTTTTTT.

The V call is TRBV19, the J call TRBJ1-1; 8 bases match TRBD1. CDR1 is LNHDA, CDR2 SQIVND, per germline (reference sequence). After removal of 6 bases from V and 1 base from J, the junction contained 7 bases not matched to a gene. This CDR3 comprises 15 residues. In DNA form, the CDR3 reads TGTGCCAGTAGGTCCTCCGGGACAGGGAACACTGAAGCTTTCTTT. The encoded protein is CASRSSGTGNTEAFF.

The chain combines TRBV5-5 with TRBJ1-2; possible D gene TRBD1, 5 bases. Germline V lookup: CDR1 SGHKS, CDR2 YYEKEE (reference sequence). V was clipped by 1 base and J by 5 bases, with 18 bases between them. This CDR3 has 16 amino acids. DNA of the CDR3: TGTGCCAGCAGCTTGTCCGGGACCTCGAGCATATATGGCTACACCTTC. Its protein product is CASSLSGTSSIYGYTF.

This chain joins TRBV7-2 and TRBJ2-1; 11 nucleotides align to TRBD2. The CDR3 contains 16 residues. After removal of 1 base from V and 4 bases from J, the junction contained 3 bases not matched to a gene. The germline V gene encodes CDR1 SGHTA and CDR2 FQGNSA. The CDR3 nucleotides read TGTGCCAGCAGCTTAGTGGGGACTAGCGGATACAATGAGCAGTTCTTC. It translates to CASSLVGTSGYNEQFF.

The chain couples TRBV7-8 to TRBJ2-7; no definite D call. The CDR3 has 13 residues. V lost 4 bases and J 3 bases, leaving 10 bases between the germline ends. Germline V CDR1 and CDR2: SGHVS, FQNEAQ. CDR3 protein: CASSSGVHYEQYF. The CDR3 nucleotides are TGTGCCAGCAGCTCGGGTGTTCACTACGAGCAGTACTTC.